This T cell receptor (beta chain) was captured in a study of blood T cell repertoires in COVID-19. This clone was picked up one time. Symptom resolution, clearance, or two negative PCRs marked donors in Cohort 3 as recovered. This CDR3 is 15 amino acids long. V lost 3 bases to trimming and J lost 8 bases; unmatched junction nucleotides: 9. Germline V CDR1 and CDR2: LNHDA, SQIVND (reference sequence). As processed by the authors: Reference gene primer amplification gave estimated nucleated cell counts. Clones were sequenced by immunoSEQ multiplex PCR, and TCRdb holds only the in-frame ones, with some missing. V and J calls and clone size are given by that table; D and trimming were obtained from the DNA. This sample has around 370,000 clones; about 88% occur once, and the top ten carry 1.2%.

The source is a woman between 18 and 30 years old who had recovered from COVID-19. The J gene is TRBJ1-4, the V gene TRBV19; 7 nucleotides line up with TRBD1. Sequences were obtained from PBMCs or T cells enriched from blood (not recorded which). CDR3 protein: CASSIRAQGWEKLFF. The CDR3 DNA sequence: TGTGCCAGTAGTATTCGCGCACAGGGGTGGGAAAAACTGTTTTTT.